This note documents a single T cell receptor (beta chain) sequence. This sample was taken from a study of blood T cell repertoires in COVID-19. The CDR3 length is 13 residues. V shed 5 bases and J shed 5 bases, with 12 bases lying between them. Germline V gives CDR1 MNHEY, CDR2 SVGAGI. Authors' data handling: Nucleated cell number was recorded as an estimate derived from reference gene primer amplification. Generated by immunoSEQ multiplex PCR, the TCRdb table keeps only in-frame clones and is missing some. Clone size and the V and J calls come from that table; the DNA yielded D and trimming. This table holds some 230,000 clones, about four fifths found once.

The chain combines TRBV6-5 with TRBJ1-1; perhaps TRBD1 as D (6 bases). The clonotype comes from a woman aged 55 to 70 with acute or convalescent COVID-19. The sequenced sample consisted of peripheral blood. CDR3 sequence (DNA): TGTGCCAGCAGTCGGAGGGGGGGAACTGAAGCTTTCTTT. Its protein product is CASSRRGGTEAFF.